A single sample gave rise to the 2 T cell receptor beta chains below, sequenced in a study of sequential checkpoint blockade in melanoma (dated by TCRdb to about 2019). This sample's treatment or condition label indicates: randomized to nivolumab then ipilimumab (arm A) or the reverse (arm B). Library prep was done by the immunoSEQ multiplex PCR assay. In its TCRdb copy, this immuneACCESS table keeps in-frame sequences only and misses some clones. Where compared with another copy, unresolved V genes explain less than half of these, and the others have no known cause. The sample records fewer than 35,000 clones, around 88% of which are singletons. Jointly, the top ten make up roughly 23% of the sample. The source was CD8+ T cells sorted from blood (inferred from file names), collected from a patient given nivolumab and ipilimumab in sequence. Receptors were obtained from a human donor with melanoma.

As DNA, the CDR3 is TGTGCCAGTACCCAATACCCCGGGCGGGAGGCCGGGAATGAGCAGTTCTTC. Encoded protein: CASTQYPGREAGNEQFF. The genes are TRBV19 and TRBJ2-1, with 8 bases that match TRBD2. This CDR3 spans 17 amino acids. Per the germline V gene, CDR1 is LNHDA and CDR2 is SQIVND (reference sequence). With V trimmed by 7 bases and J by 7 bases, 18 bases remained unmatched.

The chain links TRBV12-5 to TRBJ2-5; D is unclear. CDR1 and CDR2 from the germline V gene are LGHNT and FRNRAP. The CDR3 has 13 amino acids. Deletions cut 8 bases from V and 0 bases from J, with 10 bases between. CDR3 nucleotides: TGTGCTAGTACCGACTGGAACCAAGAGACCCAGTACTTC. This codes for CASTDWNQETQYF. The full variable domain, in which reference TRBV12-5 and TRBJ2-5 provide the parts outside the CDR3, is DARVTQTPRHKVTEMGQEVTMRCQPILGHNTVFWYRQTMMQGLELLAYFRNRAPLDDSGMPKDRFSAEMPDATLATLKIQPSEPRDSAVYFCASTDWNQETQYFGPGTRLLVL.